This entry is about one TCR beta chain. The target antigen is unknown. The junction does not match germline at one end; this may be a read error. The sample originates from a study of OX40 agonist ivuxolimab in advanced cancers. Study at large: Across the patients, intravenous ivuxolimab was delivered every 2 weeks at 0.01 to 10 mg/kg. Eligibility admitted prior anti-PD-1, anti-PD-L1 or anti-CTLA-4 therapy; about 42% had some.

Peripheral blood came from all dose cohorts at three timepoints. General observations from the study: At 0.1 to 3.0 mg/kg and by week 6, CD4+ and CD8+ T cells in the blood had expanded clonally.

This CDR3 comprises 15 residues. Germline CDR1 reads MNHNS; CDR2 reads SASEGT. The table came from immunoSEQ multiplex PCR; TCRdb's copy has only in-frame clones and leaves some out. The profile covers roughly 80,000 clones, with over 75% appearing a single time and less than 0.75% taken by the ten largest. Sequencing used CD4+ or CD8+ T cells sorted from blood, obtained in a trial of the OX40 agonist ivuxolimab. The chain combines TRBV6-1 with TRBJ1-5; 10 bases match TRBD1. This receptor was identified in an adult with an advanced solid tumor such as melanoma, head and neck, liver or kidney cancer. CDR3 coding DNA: TGTGCCAGCAGTGAACTGACAGGGGGCAACCAGCCCCAGCATTTT. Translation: CASSELTGGNQPQHF.